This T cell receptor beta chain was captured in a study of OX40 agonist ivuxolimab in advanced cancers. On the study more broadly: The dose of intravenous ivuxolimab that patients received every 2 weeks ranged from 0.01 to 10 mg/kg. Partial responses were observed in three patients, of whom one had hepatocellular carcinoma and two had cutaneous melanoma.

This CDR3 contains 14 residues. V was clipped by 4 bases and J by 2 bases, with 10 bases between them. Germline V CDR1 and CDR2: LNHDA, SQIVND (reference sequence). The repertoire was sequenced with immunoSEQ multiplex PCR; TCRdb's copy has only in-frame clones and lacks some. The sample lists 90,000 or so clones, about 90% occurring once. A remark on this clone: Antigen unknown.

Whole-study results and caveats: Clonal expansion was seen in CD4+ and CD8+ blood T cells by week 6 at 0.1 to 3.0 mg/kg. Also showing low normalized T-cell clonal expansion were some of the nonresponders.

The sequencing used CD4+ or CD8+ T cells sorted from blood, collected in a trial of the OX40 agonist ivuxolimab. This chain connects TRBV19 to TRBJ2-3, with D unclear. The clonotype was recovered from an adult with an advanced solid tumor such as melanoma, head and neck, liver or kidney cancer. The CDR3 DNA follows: TGTGCCAGTAGTACTAATACTAACACAGATACGCAGTATTTT. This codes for CASSTNTNTDTQYF.